The 32 T cell receptor beta chains in this list originate from one sample, sequenced in a study of a mutant IDH1 vaccine in newly diagnosed glioma. Sample time point: week 23, last vaccination. Each dose delivered 300 ug of mutant IDH1 20-mer peptide subcutaneously with imiquimod. No antigen is known for these receptors. Sequenced by immunoSEQ multiplex PCR; TCRdb stores in-frame clones only, minus some. The repertoire holds almost 85,000 clones, 85% seen once, with about 2.2% in the top ten. The sequencing used PBMCs, collected from a glioma patient whose treatment included an IDH1 peptide vaccine. The receptors stem from a man aged 25 to 40 with glioma. Some clones in this sample may be carry-over from other donors' samples.

This clone showed up just once. The CDR3 nucleotides are TGTGCCAGCAGCTTGAGACAGACAGAGACCCAGTACTTC. Its protein product is CASSLRQTETQYF. The chain uses TRBV5-4 and TRBJ2-5; tentative D call: TRBD1 (5 bases). From germline, CDR1 is SGHNT and CDR2 YYREEE (reference sequence). The CDR3 covers 13 residues. Trimming left V 1 base short and J 4 bases short, with 8 bases between.

The rearrangement uses TRBV7-3 and TRBJ2-7; 8 bases line up with TRBD2. Germline V gives CDR1 SGHTA, CDR2 FQGTGA. This CDR3 has 15 amino acids. V shed 5 bases and J 7 bases; nucleotides not matched to a gene: 13. The CDR3 nucleotides are TGTGCCAGCAGCGAAGGACTTAGCGGGAAGGGTGAGCAGTACTTC. Its translation: CASSEGLSGKGEQYF.

The chain couples TRBV6-6 to TRBJ2-2; the match to TRBD2 covers 8 bases. The J segment lost 10 bases and the V segment lost 6 bases, leaving 4 bases of the junction unmatched. The CDR3 runs to 12 residues. CDR1 MNHNY and CDR2 SVGAGI come from the germline V gene (reference sequence). The CDR3 DNA follows: TGTGCCAGCAGCCGCGGGGGGAAGGAGCTGTTTTTT. Translation gives CASSRGGKELFF.

The rearrangement links TRBV4-1 to TRBJ2-1; D perhaps matches TRBD2 (5 bases). Germline lookup yields CDR1 MGHRA and CDR2 YSYEKL. V lost 4 bases and J lost 1, with 17 bases in between. There are 17 residues in the CDR3. The CDR3 DNA follows: TGCGCCAGCAGCCGCCAGGACCCCAGACTATCCTACAATGAGCAGTTCTTC. Translated: CASSRQDPRLSYNEQFF.

The rearrangement uses TRBV19 and TRBJ1-4, with 7 bases that match TRBD1. V trimming: 7 bases; J trimming: 2 bases; junction bases outside the gene matches: 7. Per germline, CDR1 LNHDA and CDR2 SQIVND (reference sequence). CDR3 size: 15 residues. This chain's CDR3 is CASTDRVSTNEKLFF. The CDR3, as DNA: TGTGCCAGTACAGACAGGGTCTCCACTAATGAAAAACTGTTTTTT.

The chain employs TRBV2 and TRBJ2-7; no clear D gene. Trimming shortened V by 7 bases and J by 3 bases, and 10 bases separated the two germline ends. The CDR3 extends over 12 amino acids. CDR1 SNHLY and CDR2 FYNNEI come from the germline V gene. The CDR3 bases are TGTGCCAGCACCGATCTCCACTACGAGCAGTACTTC. Its protein is CASTDLHYEQYF.

This clone was observed once. As DNA, the CDR3 is TGTGCCAGCACCTCTCTAGGGGGGTCTGGAAACACCATATATTTT. Translation gives CASTSLGGSGNTIYF. The chain carries TRBV11-2 and TRBJ1-3; maybe TRBD1 (6 bases). The CDR3 totals 15 residues. The V gene's germline CDR1 is SGHAT and CDR2 FQNNGV. V was pared by 7 bases and J by 1 base, with 14 bases between.

The V call is TRBV19, the J call TRBJ1-2; TRBD1 matches 7 bases. Germline CDR1 LNHDA, CDR2 SQIVND (reference sequence). This CDR3 has 15 residues. V was pared by 9 bases and J by 2 bases, with 12 bases of the junction left unmatched. The CDR3 DNA is TGTGCCAGCAAAACTCAGGGACAGTTAAACTATGGCTACACCTTC. Translated: CASKTQGQLNYGYTF.

The chain joins TRBV27 to TRBJ2-5, with a possible D match to TRBD1 (6 bases). Trimming pared 6 bases from V and 2 bases from J, leaving 19 bases between. CDR1 is MNHEY, CDR2 SMNVEV, per germline (reference sequence). The CDR3 sequence is 16 residues long. The CDR3 nucleotides are TGTGCCAGCAGCGAGCTTCCGGGAAGGGGGCAAGAGACCCAGTACTTC. It is translated as CASSELPGRGQETQYF.

This chain uses TRBV11-2 with TRBJ2-7; 7 nucleotides align to TRBD2. The junction had 5 bases not matched to a gene; V was cut back by 3 bases and J by 0 bases. Germline V CDR1 and CDR2: SGHAT, FQNNGV. This CDR3 is built from 15 residues. CDR3 residues: CASSFLRDYSYEQYF. CDR3 DNA: TGTGCCAGCAGCTTTCTCCGGGACTACTCCTACGAGCAGTACTTC.

The chain carries TRBV6-1 and TRBJ1-6; D gene unclear. Germline assignment: CDR1 MNHNS and CDR2 SASEGT. The ends were cut back, 0 bases at V and 0 bases at J, with 12 bases in the middle. CDR3 length: 18 residues. The CDR3 here is CASSEAVVWSSYNSPLHF. The CDR3 DNA sequence: TGTGCCAGCAGTGAAGCGGTGGTTTGGAGCTCCTATAATTCACCCCTCCACTTT.

This chain links TRBV30 with TRBJ2-7, with unresolved D. CDR1 and CDR2 from the germline V gene are GTSNPN and SVGIG (reference sequence). Deletions cut 0 bases from V and 4 bases from J, with 7 bases between. The CDR3 length is 12 residues. CDR3 in amino acids: CAWSVFRYEQYF. CDR3 sequence (DNA): TGTGCCTGGAGTGTATTTCGATACGAGCAGTACTTC.

The gene calls are TRBV9 and TRBJ1-2, with 8 bases matching TRBD1. Looked up from germline, CDR1 is SGDLS and CDR2 is YYNGEE. The V segment lost 3 bases and the J segment 7 bases; nucleotides outside the gene matches: 8. The CDR3 runs to 14 residues. CDR3 DNA: TGTGCCAGCAGCGACCGACAGGGGAAGGGTGGCTACACCTTC. It codes for CASSDRQGKGGYTF.

The chain links TRBV2 to TRBJ1-5; unclear D gene. Germline-derived CDR1 and CDR2 are SNHLY and FYNNEI. Trimming took 7 bases from V and 9 from J, leaving 10 bases between them. The CDR3 length is 11 residues. The CDR3 DNA reads as TGTGCCAGCATGACATATCCGCCCCAGCATTTT. Translation: CASMTYPPQHF.

This chain uses TRBV5-5 with TRBJ1-4, with 7 bases that match TRBD1. The CDR3 spans 15 residues. V shed 0 bases, J shed 7 bases, and the junction held 6 bases outside the gene matches. Germline CDR1 and CDR2: SGHKS and YYEKEE (reference sequence). The CDR3 protein is CASSLAGGRGEKLFF. In DNA form, the CDR3 reads TGTGCCAGCAGCTTGGCAGGGGGACGGGGTGAAAAACTGTTTTTT.

This chain uses TRBV7-2 with TRBJ1-4; D is ambiguous. CDR3 length equals 17 residues. V lost 2 bases to trimming and J lost 2 bases, with 15 bases between them. Looked up from germline, CDR1 is SGHTA and CDR2 is FQGNSA. CDR3 sequence (DNA): TGTGCCAGCAGCTTACGGTTGGGGTCTGGGACTAATGAAAAACTGTTTTTT. Its protein product is CASSLRLGSGTNEKLFF.

The CDR3 coding sequence is TGTGCCATCAAAGTGGGCACGAACACCGGGGAGCTGTTTTTT. This translates into CAIKVGTNTGELFF. The chain employs TRBV10-3 and TRBJ2-2; the D is unclear. V was pared by 7 bases and J by 0 bases, with 9 bases between. The CDR3 length is 14 residues. Germline CDR1 ENHRY, CDR2 SYGVKD.

The chain has TRBV6-1 and TRBJ2-5; TRBD1 matches at 9 bases. Per germline, CDR1 MNHNS and CDR2 SASEGT. J gave up 5 bases and V 6 bases, and 4 bases lay outside the gene matches. The CDR3 spans 13 residues. CDR3 sequence reads: CASRRDREETQYF. The CDR3 coding sequence is TGTGCCAGCAGACGGGACAGGGAGGAGACCCAGTACTTC.

V is TRBV19 and J is TRBJ2-5; 8 bases are shared with TRBD1. The CDR3 loop spans 15 amino acids. Germline-derived CDR1 and CDR2 are LNHDA and SQIVND (reference sequence). V dropped 5 bases and J dropped 5; count of bases not matched to a gene: 10. The CDR3 coding sequence is TGTGCCAGTAGTGACAGGGGTCTCTCTATGGAGACCCAGTACTTC. It translates to CASSDRGLSMETQYF.

This clone has only one observation. The chain has TRBV5-4 and TRBJ2-3; D unresolved. The CDR3 length is 15 residues. Looked up from germline, CDR1 is SGHNT and CDR2 is YYREEE (reference sequence). Between the trimmed V and J ends, which lost 0 bases and 1 base, there was a span of 9 bases. CDR3 DNA: TGTGCCAGCAGCTTGGCGTACCGGCGCACAGATACGCAGTATTTT. Its protein is CASSLAYRRTDTQYF.

The sample holds a few counts of this clone. The V gene is TRBV5-4, the J gene TRBJ1-2; D uncertain. Germline CDR1 SGHNT, CDR2 YYREEE (reference sequence). The CDR3 covers 15 residues. The V gene lost 4 bases and the J gene lost 8 bases, with 21 bases spanning the gap. DNA for the CDR3: TGTGCCAGCAGCCCGGGGAGGGTCGACCGAGAGGGCTACACCTTC. Translating it yields CASSPGRVDREGYTF.

This clone came up once. The V gene is TRBV28, the J gene TRBJ1-1, with 9 bases identical to TRBD1. The CDR3 has 15 residues. Per the germline V gene, CDR1 is MDHEN and CDR2 is SYDVKM. V gave up 4 bases and J gave up 10 bases; unmatched junction bases: 13. The DNA for the CDR3 is TGTGCCAGCAGTTATGAGGACAGGGGAGGGATTGGAGCTTTCTTT. Translated: CASSYEDRGGIGAFF.

The V call is TRBV12-5, the J call TRBJ2-7; TRBD1 aligns across 7 bases. CDR1 and CDR2 (germline): LGHNT, FRNRAP. The V gene end was trimmed by 4 bases and the J gene end by 0 bases; junction bases not matched to a gene: 15. CDR3 length: 18 residues. CDR3 in DNA: TGTGCTAGTGGTTCTTCGACTTCCGGGACAGACATCTCCTACGAGCAGTACTTC. It encodes CASGSSTSGTDISYEQYF.

This clone was recorded once. The chain employs TRBV11-2 and TRBJ1-1; no clear D. The V and J ends lost 0 bases and 2 bases respectively, with 10 bases between them. Germline CDR1 reads SGHAT; CDR2 reads FQNNGV. This CDR3 is 15 amino acids long. The CDR3 region has the DNA TGTGCCAGCAGCTTAGATCGCCCAATTAACACTGAAGCTTTCTTT. Translating gives CASSLDRPINTEAFF. The full variable domain, its missing parts supplied by reference TRBV11-2 and TRBJ1-1, is EAGVAQSPRYKIIEKRQSVAFWCNPISGHATLYWYQQILGQGPKLLIQFQNNGVVDDSQLPKDRFSAERLKGVDSTLKIQPAKLEDSAVYLCASSLDRPINTEAFFGQGTRLTVV.

V is TRBV7-2 and J is TRBJ2-3; 10 bases line up with TRBD1. Germline V gives CDR1 SGHTA, CDR2 FQGNSA. V shed 5 bases and J 5 bases; nucleotides not matched to a gene: 7. This CDR3 spans 15 amino acids. The CDR3 nucleotides are TGTGCCAGCAGCCCGGGACAGGGGTTGGTAGATACGCAGTATTTT. Translated, it gives CASSPGQGLVDTQYF.

The CDR3 spells CASSPPGPGQQYF. The CDR3 nucleotides are TGTGCCAGCTCACCTCCGGGCCCCGGGCAGCAGTACTTC. The chain carries TRBV18 and TRBJ2-7; D gene uncertain. Trimming took off 3 bases at V and 8 bases at J, with 14 bases between the two ends. This CDR3 is built from 13 residues. The V gene's germline CDR1 is KGHSH and CDR2 LQKENI.

CDR3: CATSSYGTAYQPQHF. CDR3 bases: TGTGCCACCAGCAGCTATGGGACGGCCTATCAGCCCCAGCATTTT. The V call is TRBV15, the J call TRBJ1-5; a weak D match, TRBD1 (5 bases). The CDR3 runs to 15 residues. V lost 3 bases and J lost 5, with 14 bases in between. The germline V gene encodes CDR1 LNHNV and CDR2 YYDKDF (reference sequence).

The chain combines TRBV6-1 with TRBJ1-5; a weak D match, TRBD1 (5 bases). This CDR3 has 15 amino acids. CDR1 MNHNS and CDR2 SASEGT come from the germline V gene. V lost 1 base and J 5 bases, leaving 12 bases between the germline ends. Here the CDR3 reads CASSEVKGLDQPQHF. The CDR3 DNA reads TGTGCCAGCAGTGAAGTTAAGGGGTTGGATCAGCCCCAGCATTTT.

The chain recombines TRBV14 with TRBJ1-1; D perhaps matches TRBD1 (5 bases). Trimming pared 4 bases from V and 2 bases from J, leaving 14 bases between. CDR3 length equals 15 residues. Germline-derived CDR1 and CDR2 are SGHDN and FVKESK. CDR3 in amino acids: CASSLHQGINTEAFF. CDR3 nucleotide sequence: TGTGCCAGCAGCCTACATCAGGGAATAAACACTGAAGCTTTCTTT.

The CDR3 region is CASSLTGTAVSGNTIYF. Here the CDR3 DNA reads TGTGCCAGCAGCTTGACCGGGACAGCCGTCTCTGGAAACACCATATATTTT. The J gene is TRBJ1-3, the V gene TRBV11-2; 7 bases line up with TRBD1. The CDR3 is made up of 17 amino acids. CDR1 and CDR2 (germline): SGHAT, FQNNGV. V gave up 3 bases and J gave up 0 bases; unmatched junction bases: 8.

V is TRBV28 and J is TRBJ2-1; 7 bases are a match to TRBD2. The germline V gene has CDR1 MDHEN and CDR2 SYDVKM. This CDR3 is 15 amino acids long. Losses at the gene ends were 3 bases for V and 2 bases for J; bases not matched to a gene: 4. The CDR3 DNA follows: TGTGCCAGCAGTTTGGGAGGGACTACCTACAATGAGCAGTTCTTC. Residues: CASSLGGTTYNEQFF.

This clone occurred once. V and J are TRBV13 and TRBJ1-1; D might be TRBD1 (6 bases). Germline V gene data show CDR1 as PRHDT and CDR2 as FYEKMQ (reference sequence). V was clipped by 6 bases and J by 1 base, with 18 bases between them. CDR3 size: 16 residues. This CDR3 reads CASSHYLLTGNTEAFF. CDR3 DNA sequence: TGTGCCAGCAGTCATTATCTCTTGACAGGGAACACTGAAGCTTTCTTT.